The clone carrying this TCR beta chain has at least ten counts. The antigen is undetermined. These data come from a study of T cells in Graves' hyperthyroidism and ophthalmopathy. The study, taken as a whole, reports: Ophthalmopathy, as predicted by the model, came a median roughly 6.5 months after the prediction. Most thyroid clonotypes that were expanded above 0.001 also turned up in blood.

Investigators excluded patients with uncontrolled infection, other autoimmune disease, pregnancy or lactation. Based on clinical symptoms, serum thyroxine and TRAb, thyroid ultrasound and orbital computed tomography, diagnoses were reached. The germline V gene encodes CDR1 MNHEY and CDR2 SVGEGT. The CDR3 loop spans 18 amino acids. V lost 1 base to trimming and J lost 5 bases; unmatched junction nucleotides: 10. The CDR3 regions of TCR beta were amplified from RNA transcripts. The TCR CDR3 was amplified in a first-round RT-PCR using the HTBI primer set. TCRdb processed the multiplex PCR reads anew with MiXCR; each CDR3 protein has one entry. The sample includes fewer than 800,000 distinct CDR3 sequences, 16% of them seen just once.

The chain carries TRBV6-2 or TRBV6-3 and TRBJ2-1; 11 bases align to TRBD2. Sequencing used blood. The sequence was collected from a man younger than 30 with Graves' hyperthyroidism. As DNA, the CDR3 is TGTGCCAGCAGTTACTTAGCCGTAGCGGGAGGGCGAAACAATGAGCAGTTCTTC. This gives the protein CASSYLAVAGGRNNEQFF.